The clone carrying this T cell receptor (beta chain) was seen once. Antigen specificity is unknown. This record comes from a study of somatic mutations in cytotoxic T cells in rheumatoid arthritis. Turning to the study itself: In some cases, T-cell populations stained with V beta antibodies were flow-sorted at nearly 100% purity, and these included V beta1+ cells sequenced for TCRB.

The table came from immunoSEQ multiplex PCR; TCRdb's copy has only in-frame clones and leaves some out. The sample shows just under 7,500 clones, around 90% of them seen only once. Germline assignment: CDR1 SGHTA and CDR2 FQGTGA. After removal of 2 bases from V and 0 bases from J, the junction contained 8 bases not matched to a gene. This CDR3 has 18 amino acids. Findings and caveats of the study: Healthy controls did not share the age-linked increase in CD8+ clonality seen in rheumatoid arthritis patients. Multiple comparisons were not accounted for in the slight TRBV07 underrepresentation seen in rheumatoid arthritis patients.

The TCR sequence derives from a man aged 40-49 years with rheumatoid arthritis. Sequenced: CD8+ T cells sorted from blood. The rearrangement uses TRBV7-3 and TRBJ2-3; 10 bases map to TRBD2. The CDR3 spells CASSLSASGGGSTDTQYF. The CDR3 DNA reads TGTGCCAGCAGCTTATCGGCTAGCGGGGGCGGGAGCACAGATACGCAGTATTTT.